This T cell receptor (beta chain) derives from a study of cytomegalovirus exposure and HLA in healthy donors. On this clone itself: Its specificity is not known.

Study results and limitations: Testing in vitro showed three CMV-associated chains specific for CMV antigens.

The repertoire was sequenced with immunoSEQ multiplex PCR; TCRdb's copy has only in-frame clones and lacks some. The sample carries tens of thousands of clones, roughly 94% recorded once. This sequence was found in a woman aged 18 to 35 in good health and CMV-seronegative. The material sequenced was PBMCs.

Here the CDR3 reads CATSRDSVMNTEAFF. Written as DNA, the CDR3 is TGTGCCACCAGCAGAGATTCAGTTATGAACACTGAAGCTTTCTTT. V gene TRBV15 combines with J gene TRBJ1-1, with no clear D. There are 15 residues in the CDR3. V lost 0 bases and J lost 0, with 8 bases in between. Germline loops: CDR1 LNHNV, CDR2 YYDKDF (reference sequence).